Shown below are 25 T cell receptor beta chains from a single sample sequenced in a study of cytomegalovirus exposure and HLA in healthy donors. PCR involved 60 Vbeta and 13 Jbeta primers. Here immunoSEQ multiplex PCR was the method, and the copy in TCRdb shows in-frame clones only, minus some. The sample records 75,000 to 90,000 clones, around a tenth being singletons. The sample consisted of PBMCs. Receptor source: a man between 60 and 75 years old in good health and CMV-seropositive.

This clone was observed a handful of times. J is TRBJ1-1 and V is TRBV20-1; possibly TRBD1 for D (5 bases). The CDR3 runs 10 residues. The V end was cut by 7 bases, the J end by 11 bases, with 14 bases between. CDR1 is DFQATT and CDR2 is SNEGSKA in the germline V gene (reference sequence). The CDR3, as DNA: TGCAGTGAGGGGAGGATAAGGGCTTTCTTT. Amino acid sequence: CSEGRIRAFF.

V gene TRBV12-5 combines with J gene TRBJ2-7, with 13 bases that match TRBD2. Germline V CDR1 and CDR2: LGHNT, FRNRAP. V lost 2 bases to trimming and J lost 4 bases; unmatched junction nucleotides: 8. The CDR3 extends over 17 amino acids. CDR3 nucleotides: TGTGCTAGTGGTTTGACCCGGACTAGCGGGAGTCTATACGAGCAGTACTTC. It translates to CASGLTRTSGSLYEQYF.

In its sample, this clone was seen a few times. The chain recombines TRBV4-1 with TRBJ1-1, with D possibly TRBD1 on 6 matching bases. V was trimmed by 1 base and J by 6 bases, leaving 18 bases between them. The CDR3 length is 16 residues. The V gene's germline CDR1 is MGHRA and CDR2 YSYEKL. CDR3 DNA sequence: TGCGCCAGCAGCCAAGGCTTTTTGGGGGGGCCGTCTGAAGCTTTCTTT. This encodes CASSQGFLGGPSEAFF.

This clone was counted between two and nine times. The chain is built from TRBV28 and TRBJ2-1, with D unclear. This CDR3 has 13 residues. From germline, CDR1 is MDHEN and CDR2 SYDVKM. Deletions cut 3 bases from V and 8 bases from J, with 11 bases between. CDR3 sequence (DNA): TGTGCCAGCAGTTTGGAAGGAGCATATGAGCAGTTCTTC. Amino acids: CASSLEGAYEQFF.

There are a few counts of this clone. V is TRBV5-1 and J is TRBJ1-1; 7 bases line up with TRBD1. The CDR3 covers 14 residues. CDR1 SGHRS and CDR2 YFSETQ come from the germline V gene. V lost 0 bases, J lost 5 bases, and 4 bases stayed unmatched. The CDR3 region has the DNA TGCGCCAGCAGCTTGGCCCTACAGGGGACTGAAGCTTTCTTT. Its protein product is CASSLALQGTEAFF.

This clone was counted a few times. This rearrangement joins TRBV6-1 to TRBJ1-2, with 7 bases identical to TRBD1. With V trimmed by 1 base and J by 8 bases, 4 bases remained unmatched. Germline CDR1 reads MNHNS; CDR2 reads SASEGT. The CDR3 has 13 amino acids. CDR3 bases: TGTGCCAGCAGTGAAGAGTCAGGGGGAGGCTACACCTTC. It is translated as CASSEESGGGYTF.

A few counts support this clone. The conserved phenylalanine or tryptophan normally closing the CDR3 is absent here, so this likely arose from a read error. The J gene is TRBJ2-2, the V gene TRBV6-1; D is ambiguous. The germline V gene has CDR1 MNHNS and CDR2 SASEGT. The CDR3 is 12 residues long. Trimming pared 8 bases from V and 8 bases from J, leaving 12 bases between. This chain's CDR3 is CASPAFTGELFV. The CDR3 coding sequence is TGTGCCAGCCCGGCCTTCACGGGGGAGCTGTTTGTT.

This clone was observed a handful of times. This chain joins TRBV30 and TRBJ2-5, with 8 bases aligning to TRBD2. In germline, CDR1 is GTSNPN, CDR2 SVGIG (reference sequence). The V and J ends lost 4 bases and 7 bases, in that order; junction bases with no gene match: 11. The CDR3 extends over 14 amino acids. The CDR3: CAWTWVGRGGTQYF. CDR3 coding DNA: TGTGCCTGGACCTGGGTCGGACGGGGGGGGACCCAGTACTTC.

This clone was seen a handful of times. The chain couples TRBV5-6 to TRBJ2-3; TRBD2 is a possible D gene (6 bases). CDR3 size: 15 residues. Germline V lookup: CDR1 SGHDT, CDR2 YYEEEE. Trimming pared 3 bases from V and 3 bases from J, leaving 14 bases between. This CDR3 reads CASSSRGTGTDTQYF. CDR3 DNA: TGTGCCAGCAGCTCCCGGGGGACTGGGACAGATACGCAGTATTTT.

This CDR3 reads CASSLALREEYEQYF. As DNA, the CDR3 is TGTGCCAGCAGCTTAGCTTTGAGAGAAGAGTACGAGCAGTACTTC. The chain couples TRBV11-2 to TRBJ2-7; D is unclear. V was trimmed by 1 base and J by 4 bases, leaving 14 bases between them. The V gene's germline CDR1 is SGHAT and CDR2 FQNNGV. The CDR3 runs to 15 residues.

The table lists this clone with a few counts. V gene TRBV13 combines with J gene TRBJ2-1; TRBD1 agrees at 7 bases. CDR1 is PRHDT, CDR2 FYEKMQ, per germline (reference sequence). This CDR3 comprises 15 residues. The junction had 4 bases not matched to a gene; V was cut back by 5 bases and J by 0 bases. The CDR3 bases are TGTGCCAGCAGCCCCAGGGACAGCTCCTACAATGAGCAGTTCTTC. Encoded protein: CASSPRDSSYNEQFF.

The sample holds a few counts of this clone. This sequence joins TRBV6-5 and TRBJ2-1, with a possible D match to TRBD2 (7 bases). Germline V gene sequence: CDR1 MNHEY, CDR2 SVGAGI. CDR3 length equals 16 residues. The V gene lost 0 bases and the J gene lost 8 bases, with 17 bases spanning the gap. Written as DNA, the CDR3 is TGTGCCAGCAGTTACTCCGGAGGGGGTGGGGGGGATGAGCAGTTCTTC. Translated, it gives CASSYSGGGGGDEQFF.

The genes are TRBV6-6 and TRBJ1-5; unclear D gene. Looked up from germline, CDR1 is MNHNY and CDR2 is SVGAGI (reference sequence). The CDR3 runs 14 residues. V was cut by 6 bases and J by 4 bases, with 13 bases left in between. The CDR3 sequence is CASSLTGLNQPQHF. The CDR3 coding sequence is TGTGCCAGCAGCCTTACGGGTTTAAATCAGCCCCAGCATTTT.

For this clone: The CDR3 does not close with the conserved phenylalanine or tryptophan, likely indicating a read error. This chain connects TRBV5-6 to TRBJ2-2; 12 bases are shared with TRBD2. Germline CDR1 and CDR2: SGHDT and YYEEEE. The J segment lost 8 bases and the V segment lost 4 bases, leaving 9 bases of the junction unmatched. The CDR3 loop spans 16 amino acids. CDR3 in DNA: TGTGCCAGCAGCCGTTTCCGACTAGCGGGAGTGGGGGAGCTGTTTGTT. Its translation: CASSRFRLAGVGELFV.

This clone was observed a few times. This chain connects TRBV2 to TRBJ2-1; D not resolved. The CDR3 consists of 11 residues. CDR1 and CDR2 from the germline V gene are SNHLY and FYNNEI. V was pared by 6 bases and J by 8 bases, with 8 bases between. The CDR3 protein is CASSRSDEQFF. CDR3 nucleotides: TGTGCCAGCAGCCGGTCGGATGAGCAGTTCTTC.

The rearrangement uses TRBV18 and TRBJ2-3, with D maybe TRBD1 (6 bases). With 2 bases removed from V and 5 bases from J, the gap between germline ends came to 17 bases. In germline, CDR1 is KGHSH, CDR2 LQKENI. The length of the CDR3 is 16 residues. Here the CDR3 DNA reads TGTGCCAGCTCACCAATCCAGCGTCAAGGGGGAGATACGCAGTATTTT. Its translation: CASSPIQRQGGDTQYF. The entire variable domain, with the rest obtained from reference TRBV18 and TRBJ2-3, is as follows: NAGVMQNPRHLVRRRGQEARLRCSPMKGHSHVYWYRQLPEEGLKFMVYLQKENIIDESGMPKERFSAEFPKEGPSILRIQQVVRGDSAAYFCASSPIQRQGGDTQYFGPGTRLTVL.

This sequence joins TRBV29-1 and TRBJ2-1, with a tentative D call TRBD2 (7 bases). Germline V gives CDR1 SQVTM, CDR2 ANQGSEA. The CDR3 runs to 12 residues. The V end was cut by 3 bases, the J end by 9 bases, with 12 bases between. The CDR3 sequence: CSVDRGAIEQFF. CDR3 DNA sequence: TGCAGCGTTGATCGGGGGGCAATTGAGCAGTTCTTC.

The V call is TRBV7-2, the J call TRBJ1-5; TRBD1 agrees at 7 bases. V shed 3 bases, J shed 0 bases, and the junction held 11 bases outside the gene matches. The CDR3 covers 18 residues. Germline V lookup: CDR1 SGHTA, CDR2 FQGNSA. In nucleotides, the CDR3 is TGTGCCAGCAGCTTGGATGGGACAGTACTATATAGCAATCAGCCCCAGCATTTT. It codes for CASSLDGTVLYSNQPQHF.

CDR3 coding DNA: TGTGCCAGCAGCGAAGCGGGGGGAGAGACCCAGTACTTC. It translates to CASSEAGGETQYF. V is TRBV7-8 and J is TRBJ2-5; TRBD2 agrees at 9 bases. The V gene end was trimmed by 5 bases and the J gene end by 4 bases; junction bases not matched to a gene: 2. CDR1 is SGHVS, CDR2 FQNEAQ, per germline. This CDR3 is built from 13 residues.

The chain recombines TRBV5-8 with TRBJ1-1; maybe TRBD1 (5 bases). This CDR3 has 12 residues. Germline CDR1 reads SGHTS; CDR2 reads YDEGEE. Between the trimmed V and J ends, which lost 7 bases and 1 base, there was a span of 8 bases. CDR3: CASGQGNTEAFF. CDR3 bases: TGTGCCAGCGGGCAGGGGAACACTGAAGCTTTCTTT.

This clone was counted between two and nine times. The V gene is TRBV7-8, the J gene TRBJ2-1; the D is unclear. Germline CDR1 and CDR2: SGHVS and FQNEAQ. V was clipped by 6 bases and J by 5 bases, with 20 bases between them. The CDR3 spans 16 residues. CDR3 coding DNA: TGTGCCAGCAGTCATGTGGAAGGCAGGCGAAACAATGAGCAGTTCTTC. It codes for CASSHVEGRRNNEQFF.

The sample holds a few counts of this clone. The rearrangement uses TRBV19 and TRBJ2-7, with 14 bases aligning to TRBD2. The V and J ends lost 3 bases and 4 bases, in that order; junction bases with no gene match: 5. The CDR3 loop spans 16 amino acids. Germline loops: CDR1 LNHDA, CDR2 SQIVND (reference sequence). Here the CDR3 reads CASSIGGTSGSYEQYF. DNA for the CDR3: TGTGCCAGTAGTATCGGAGGGACTAGCGGGAGTTACGAGCAGTACTTC.

This clone was counted a few times. The chain employs TRBV11-2 and TRBJ2-5, with TRBD1 matching 8 bases. Germline-derived CDR1 and CDR2 are SGHAT and FQNNGV. Trimming cost V 6 bases and J 5 bases; bases outside gene matches: 8. The CDR3 runs to 14 residues. CDR3 DNA sequence: TGTGCCAGCAGAGCAGGGGACAGGCGGGAGACCCAGTACTTC. Translated, it gives CASRAGDRRETQYF.

In this sample, this clone turned up a few times. The chain couples TRBV28 to TRBJ2-7; 15 positions match TRBD2. The V and J ends lost 6 bases and 6 bases, in that order; junction bases with no gene match: 6. Per the germline V gene, CDR1 is MDHEN and CDR2 is SYDVKM. The CDR3 has 15 residues. The CDR3 DNA reads TGTGCCAGCAGGATGGGGACTAGCGGGAGGCTCGAGCAGTACTTC. It encodes CASRMGTSGRLEQYF.

This clone was seen a few times. J is TRBJ1-4 and V is TRBV7-9; TRBD1 agrees at 9 bases. J gave up 6 bases and V 5 bases, and 7 bases lay outside the gene matches. Germline values: CDR1 SEHNR, CDR2 FQNEAQ (reference sequence). The CDR3 has 15 residues. Written as DNA, the CDR3 is TGTGCCAGCAGCCGTCAGGACAGGGGTTATGAAAAACTGTTTTTT. Its protein is CASSRQDRGYEKLFF.